This T cell receptor (beta chain) was documented in a study of glioma-infiltrating T cells. Study-level points and caveats: Only very few CDR3 sequences appeared in both tissue and blood. Tissue-blood divergence was below expectation in non-neoplastic patients, above in gliomas.

The CDR3 spans 15 residues. Germline V gene data show CDR1 as SGHTA and CDR2 as FQGNSA. This clonotype appeared once. The target antigen is unknown. This could be a read error, since a much larger clone is one nucleotide away. TCR alpha and beta CDR3 regions were amplified from RNA using iRepertoire nested multiplex PCR. For one-step reverse transcription and amplification, 100-400 ng of tissue mRNA or PBMC total RNA was used. TCRdb recomputed calls from the multiplex PCR reads with MiXCR, one row per CDR3 protein. This sample carries about 190,000 distinct CDR3 sequences, around 30% of them seen once, and the ten largest clones take 20% to 25%.

This sequence originates from a human donor with low-grade glioma or glioblastoma, undergoing nonglioma brain surgery, or in good health (not recorded which). V is TRBV7-2 and J is TRBJ2-3; D remains unclear. The source material was glioma tissue, nonneoplastic brain tissue, or PBMCs (not recorded which). The CDR3 region is CASSPQVGSKDTQYF. The CDR3 DNA reads as TGTGCCAGCAGTCCTCAAGTGGGAAGCAAAGATACGCAGTATTTT.